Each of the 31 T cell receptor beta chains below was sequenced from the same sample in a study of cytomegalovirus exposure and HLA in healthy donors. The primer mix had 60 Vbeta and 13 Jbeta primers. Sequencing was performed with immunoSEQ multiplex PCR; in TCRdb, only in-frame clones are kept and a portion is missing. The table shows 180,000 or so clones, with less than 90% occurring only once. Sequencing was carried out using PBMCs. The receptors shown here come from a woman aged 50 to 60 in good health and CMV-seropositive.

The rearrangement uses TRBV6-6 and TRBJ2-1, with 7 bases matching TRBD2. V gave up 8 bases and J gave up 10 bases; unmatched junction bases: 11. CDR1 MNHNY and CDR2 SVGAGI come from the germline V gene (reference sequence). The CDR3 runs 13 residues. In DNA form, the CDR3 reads TGTGCCAGCGGGGGGGAGGCCTTCCTGGAGCAGTTCTTC. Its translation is CASGGEAFLEQFF.

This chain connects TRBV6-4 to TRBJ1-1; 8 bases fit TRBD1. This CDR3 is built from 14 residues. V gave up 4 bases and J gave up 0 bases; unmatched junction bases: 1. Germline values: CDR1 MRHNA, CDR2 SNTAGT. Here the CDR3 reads CASSAGGLNTEAFF. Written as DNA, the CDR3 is TGTGCCAGCAGTGCAGGGGGCCTGAACACTGAAGCTTTCTTT.

This CDR3 reads CASSLVPGTDNYGYTF. The CDR3 coding sequence is TGTGCCAGCAGCTTAGTTCCCGGGACAGACAACTATGGCTACACCTTC. The chain carries TRBV7-8 and TRBJ1-2; 7 bases agree with TRBD1. V lost 1 base and J lost 2; bases outside the gene matches: 7. In germline, CDR1 is SGHVS, CDR2 FQNEAQ. The CDR3 is made up of 16 amino acids.

CDR3 bases: TGTGCCAGCAGCAATAGGCGGGGCAGTGGCTACACCTTC. As protein: CASSNRRGSGYTF. The chain has TRBV2 and TRBJ1-2; D may be TRBD1 (5 bases). The germline V gene has CDR1 SNHLY and CDR2 FYNNEI. The CDR3 is 13 amino acids. V lost 6 bases and J lost 7, with 15 bases in between.

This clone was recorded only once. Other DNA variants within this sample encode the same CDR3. Written as DNA, the CDR3 is TGTGCCAGCAGTTTGACGGGGAACTATGGCTACACCTTC. It translates to CASSLTGNYGYTF. The chain links TRBV28 to TRBJ1-2; no definite D call. Deletions cut 3 bases from V and 2 bases from J, with 7 bases between. Germline V gene data show CDR1 as MDHEN and CDR2 as SYDVKM. This CDR3 is built from 13 residues.

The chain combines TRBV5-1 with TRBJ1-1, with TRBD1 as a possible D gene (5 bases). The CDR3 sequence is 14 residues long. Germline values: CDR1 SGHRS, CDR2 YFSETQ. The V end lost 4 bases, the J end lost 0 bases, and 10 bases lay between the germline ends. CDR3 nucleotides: TGCGCCAGCAGCCCGGGGGGGGTGAACACTGAAGCTTTCTTT. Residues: CASSPGGVNTEAFF.

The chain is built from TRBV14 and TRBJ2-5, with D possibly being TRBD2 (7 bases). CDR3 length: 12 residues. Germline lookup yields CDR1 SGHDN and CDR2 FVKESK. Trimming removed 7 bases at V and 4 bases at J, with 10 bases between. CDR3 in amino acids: CASNRGGETQYF. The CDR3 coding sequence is TGTGCCAGCAATAGGGGGGGAGAGACCCAGTACTTC.

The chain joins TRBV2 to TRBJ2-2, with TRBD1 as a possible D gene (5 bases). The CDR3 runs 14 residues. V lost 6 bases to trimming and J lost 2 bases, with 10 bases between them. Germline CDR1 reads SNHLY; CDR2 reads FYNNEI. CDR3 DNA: TGTGCCAGCAGGGGCCAGGGAAACACCGGGGAGCTGTTTTTT. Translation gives CASRGQGNTGELFF. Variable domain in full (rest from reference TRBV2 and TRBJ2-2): EPEVTQTPSHQVTQMGQEVILRCVPISNHLYFYWYRQILGQKVEFLVSFYNNEISEKSEIFDDQFSVERPDGSNFTLKIRSTKLEDSAMYFCASRGQGNTGELFFGEGSRLTVL.

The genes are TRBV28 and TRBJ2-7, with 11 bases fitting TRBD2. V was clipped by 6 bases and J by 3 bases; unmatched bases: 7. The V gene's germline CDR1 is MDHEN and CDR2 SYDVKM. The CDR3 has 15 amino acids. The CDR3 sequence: CASRTLAGGLYEQYF. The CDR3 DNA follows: TGTGCCAGCAGGACTCTAGCGGGAGGACTCTACGAGCAGTACTTC.

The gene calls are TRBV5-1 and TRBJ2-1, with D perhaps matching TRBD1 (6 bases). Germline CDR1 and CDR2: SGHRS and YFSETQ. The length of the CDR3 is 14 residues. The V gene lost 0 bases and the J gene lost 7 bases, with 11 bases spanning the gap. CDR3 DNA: TGCGCCAGCAGCTTGGTACAGGGTGGGAATGAGCAGTTCTTC. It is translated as CASSLVQGGNEQFF.

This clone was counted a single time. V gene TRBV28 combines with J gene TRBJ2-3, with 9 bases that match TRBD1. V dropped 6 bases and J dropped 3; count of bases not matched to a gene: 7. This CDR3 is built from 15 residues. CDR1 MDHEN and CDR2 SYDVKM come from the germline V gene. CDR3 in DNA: TGTGCCAGCAGGGCCGTGGGACAGGGTACAGATACGCAGTATTTT. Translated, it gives CASRAVGQGTDTQYF.

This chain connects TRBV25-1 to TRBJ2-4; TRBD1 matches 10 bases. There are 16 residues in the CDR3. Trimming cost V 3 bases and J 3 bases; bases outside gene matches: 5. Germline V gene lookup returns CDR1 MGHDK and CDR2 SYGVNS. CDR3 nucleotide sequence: TGTGCCAGCAGTGACTCAGGACAGGGGGACAAAAACATTCAGTACTTC. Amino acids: CASSDSGQGDKNIQYF. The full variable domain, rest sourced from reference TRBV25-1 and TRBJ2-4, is EADIYQTPRYLVIGTGKKITLECSQTMGHDKMYWYQQDPGMELHLIHYSYGVNSTEKGDLSSESTVSRIRTEHFPLTLESARPSHTSQYLCASSDSGQGDKNIQYFGAGTRLSVL.

CDR3 bases: TGTGCCAGCAGCTTTATAGGGGGGGATAACGGCTACACCTTC. This encodes CASSFIGGDNGYTF. The rearrangement joins TRBV5-6 to TRBJ1-2; tentatively, D is TRBD1 (6 bases). The CDR3 has 14 amino acids. Trimming stripped 2 bases from V and 8 bases from J, with 16 bases between. CDR1 SGHDT and CDR2 YYEEEE come from the germline V gene.

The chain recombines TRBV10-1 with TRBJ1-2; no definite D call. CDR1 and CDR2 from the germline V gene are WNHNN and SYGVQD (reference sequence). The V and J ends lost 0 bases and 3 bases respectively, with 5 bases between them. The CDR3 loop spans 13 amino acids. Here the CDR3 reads CASSESTDYGYTF. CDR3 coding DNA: TGCGCCAGCAGTGAGTCAACAGACTATGGCTACACCTTC.

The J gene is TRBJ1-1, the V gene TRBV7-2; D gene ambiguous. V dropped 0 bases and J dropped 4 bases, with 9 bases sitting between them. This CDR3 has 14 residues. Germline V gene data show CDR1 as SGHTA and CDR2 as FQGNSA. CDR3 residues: CASSLARAGTEAFF. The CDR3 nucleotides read TGTGCCAGCAGCTTAGCGAGGGCAGGCACTGAAGCTTTCTTT.

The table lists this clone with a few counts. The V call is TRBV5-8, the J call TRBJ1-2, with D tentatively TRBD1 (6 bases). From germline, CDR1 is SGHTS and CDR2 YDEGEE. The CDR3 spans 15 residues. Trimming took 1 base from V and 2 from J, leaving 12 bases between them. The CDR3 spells CASSLTGRRNYGYTF. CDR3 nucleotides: TGTGCCAGCAGCTTGACAGGGCGGAGGAACTATGGCTACACCTTC.

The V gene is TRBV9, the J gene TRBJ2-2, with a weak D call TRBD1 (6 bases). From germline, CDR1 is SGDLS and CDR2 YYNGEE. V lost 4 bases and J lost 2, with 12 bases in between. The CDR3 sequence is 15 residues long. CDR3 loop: CASSPRTVNTGELFF. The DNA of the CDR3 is TGTGCCAGCAGCCCCCGGACAGTTAACACCGGGGAGCTGTTTTTT.

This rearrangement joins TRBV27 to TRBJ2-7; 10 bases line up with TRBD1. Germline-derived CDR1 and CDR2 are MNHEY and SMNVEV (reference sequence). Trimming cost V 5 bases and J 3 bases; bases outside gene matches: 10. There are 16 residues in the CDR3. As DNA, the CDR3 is TGTGCCAGCAGTCCACACGGGACAGGGGCATACTACGAGCAGTACTTC. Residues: CASSPHGTGAYYEQYF.

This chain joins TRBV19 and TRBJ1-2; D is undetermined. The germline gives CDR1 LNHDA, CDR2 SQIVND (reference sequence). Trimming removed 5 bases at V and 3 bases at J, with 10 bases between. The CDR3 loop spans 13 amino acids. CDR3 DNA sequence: TGTGCCAGTAGTCCCCTGCGAGACTATGGCTACACCTTC. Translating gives CASSPLRDYGYTF.

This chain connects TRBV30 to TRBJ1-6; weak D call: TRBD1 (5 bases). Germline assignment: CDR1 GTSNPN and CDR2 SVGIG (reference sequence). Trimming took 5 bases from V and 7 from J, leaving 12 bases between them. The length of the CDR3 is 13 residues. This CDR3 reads CAWARGVNSPLHF. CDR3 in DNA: TGTGCCTGGGCTCGGGGGGTAAATTCACCCCTCCACTTT.

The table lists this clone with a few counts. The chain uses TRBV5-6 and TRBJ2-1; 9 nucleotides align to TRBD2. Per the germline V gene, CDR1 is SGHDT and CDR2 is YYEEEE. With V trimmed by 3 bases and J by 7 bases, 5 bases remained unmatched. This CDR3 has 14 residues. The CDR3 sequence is CASSSIAGENEQFF. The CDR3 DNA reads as TGTGCCAGCAGCTCGATAGCGGGAGAGAATGAGCAGTTCTTC.

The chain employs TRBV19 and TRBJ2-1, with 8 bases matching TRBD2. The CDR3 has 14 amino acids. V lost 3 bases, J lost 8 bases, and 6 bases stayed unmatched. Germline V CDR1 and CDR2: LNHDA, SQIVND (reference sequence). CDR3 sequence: CASSIQRESDEQFF. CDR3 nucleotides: TGTGCCAGTAGTATCCAGCGGGAGAGCGATGAGCAGTTCTTC. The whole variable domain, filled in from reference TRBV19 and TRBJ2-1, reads DGGITQSPKYLFRKEGQNVTLSCEQNLNHDAMYWYRQDPGQGLRLIYYSQIVNDFQKGDIAEGYSVSREKKESFPLTVTSAQKNPTAFYLCASSIQRESDEQFFGPGTRLTVL.

Written as DNA, the CDR3 is TGTGCCAGCAGTGAAGCGTTGGGGGCGATCAATCAGCCCCAGCATTTT. It yields the protein CASSEALGAINQPQHF. The V gene is TRBV6-1, the J gene TRBJ1-5; D is possibly TRBD1 (6 bases). V lost 0 bases, J lost 3 bases, and 12 bases lay in between. Germline CDR1 reads MNHNS; CDR2 reads SASEGT. CDR3 length: 16 amino acids.

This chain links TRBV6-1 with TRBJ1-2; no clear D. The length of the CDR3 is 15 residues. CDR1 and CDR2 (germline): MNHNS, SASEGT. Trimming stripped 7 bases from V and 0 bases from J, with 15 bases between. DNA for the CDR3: TGTGCCAGCATTTATGCCGGGTACACTAACTATGGCTACACCTTC. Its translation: CASIYAGYTNYGYTF.

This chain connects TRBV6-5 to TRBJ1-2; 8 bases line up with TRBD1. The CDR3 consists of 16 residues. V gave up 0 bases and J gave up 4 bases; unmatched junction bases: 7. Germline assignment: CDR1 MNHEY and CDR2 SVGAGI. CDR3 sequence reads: CASSYSPGGAGYGYTF. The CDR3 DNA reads TGTGCCAGCAGTTACTCACCAGGGGGCGCCGGCTATGGCTACACCTTC.

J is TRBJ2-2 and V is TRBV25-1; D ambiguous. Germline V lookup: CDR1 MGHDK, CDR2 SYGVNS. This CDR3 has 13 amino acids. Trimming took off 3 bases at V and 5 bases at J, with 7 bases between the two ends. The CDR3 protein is CASSDAVTGELFF. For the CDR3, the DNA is TGTGCCAGCAGTGATGCGGTAACCGGGGAGCTGTTTTTT.

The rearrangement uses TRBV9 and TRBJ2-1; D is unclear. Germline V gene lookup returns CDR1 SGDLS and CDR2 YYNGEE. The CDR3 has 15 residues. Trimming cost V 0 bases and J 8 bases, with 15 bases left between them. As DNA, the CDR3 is TGTGCCAGCAGCGTAGCTATGTTCCCAGGCTATGAGCAGTTCTTC. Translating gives CASSVAMFPGYEQFF.

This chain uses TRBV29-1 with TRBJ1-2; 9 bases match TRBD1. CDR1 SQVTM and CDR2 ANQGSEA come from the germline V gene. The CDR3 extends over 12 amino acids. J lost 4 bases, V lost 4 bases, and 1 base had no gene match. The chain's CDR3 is CSVGQGVYGYTF. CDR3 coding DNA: TGCAGCGTTGGACAGGGGGTCTATGGCTACACCTTC.

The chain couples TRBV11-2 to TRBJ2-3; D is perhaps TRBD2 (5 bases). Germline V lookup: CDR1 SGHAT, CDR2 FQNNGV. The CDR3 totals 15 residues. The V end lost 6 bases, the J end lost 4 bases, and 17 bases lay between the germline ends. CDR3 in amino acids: CASRRTLLEPDTQYF. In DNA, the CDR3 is TGTGCCAGCAGACGGACTTTGCTGGAACCAGATACGCAGTATTTT.

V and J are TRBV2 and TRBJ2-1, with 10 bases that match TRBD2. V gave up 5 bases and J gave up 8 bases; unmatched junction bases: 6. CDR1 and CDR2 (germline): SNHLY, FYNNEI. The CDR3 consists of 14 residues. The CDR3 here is CASSQLAGTDEQFF. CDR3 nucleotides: TGTGCCAGCAGTCAACTAGCGGGAACGGATGAGCAGTTCTTC.

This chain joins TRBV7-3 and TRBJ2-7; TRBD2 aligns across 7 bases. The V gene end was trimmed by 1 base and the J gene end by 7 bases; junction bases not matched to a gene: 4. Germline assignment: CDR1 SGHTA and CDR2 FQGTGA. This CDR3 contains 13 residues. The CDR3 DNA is TGTGCCAGCAGCTTAAACGAGGGAGGGGAGCAGTACTTC. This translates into CASSLNEGGEQYF. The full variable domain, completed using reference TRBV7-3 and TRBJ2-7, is GAGVSQTPSNKVTEKGKYVELRCDPISGHTALYWYRQSLGQGPEFLIYFQGTGAADDSGLPNDRFFAVRPEGSVSTLKIQRTERGDSAVYLCASSLNEGGEQYFGPGTRLTVT.